This record concerns one TCR beta chain sequence. Its specific antigen is unknown. No base qualities exist here, and no much larger clone lies one base off it. The immunoSEQ Assay, a bias-controlled multiplex PCR, was used to amplify TCRbeta CDR3 regions from genomic DNA. In the authors' own workflow: The number of nucleated cells in each sample was estimated by amplification of reference gene primers within the assay. To quantify the absolute abundance of each unique TCRbeta CDR3 rearrangement, sequence reads were collapsed and filtered. For each sample, productive Simpson clonality was calculated as the square root of Simpson's diversity index across productive rearrangements. Sourced from immuneACCESS, this table was stored by TCRdb with only in-frame sequences that have V and J called. A share of the clones is absent; for the studies checked, an unresolved V gene accounts for under half, and the remainder has no known explanation. That table gives V, J and clone size, and the DNA gave D and trimming. This sample has about half a million clones in its table, and approximately 92% of those were observed once. Clones ranked in the top ten supply roughly 1% of the sample.

The CDR3 starts with the cysteine, ends with the phenylalanine, and has 12 residues. Only the CDR3 part of the read is kept: 36 bases, read in frame from the first base. CDR1 and CDR2 are read off the germline V gene as KGHDR and SFDVKD. V lost 2 bases and J lost 7 bases; the stretch between them is 7 bases long. These data come from a study of blood T cell repertoires in COVID-19 (dated by TCRdb to 2020 to 2021). With respect to the entire study: Samples covering the acute and convalescent phases of COVID-19 were provided by collaborators in the United States, Italy and Spain. The prospective study material was composed of cDNA or gDNA derived from T cells, B-cell-depleted T cells, or PBMCs. Deeply sampled blood TCRbeta repertoires from subjects exposed to, actively infected with, or recovered from COVID-19 were included in the dataset. A freely available public database, intended as a resource for researchers studying the immune response to SARS-CoV-2, is where the repertoires were released. The samples were drawn from two sources: the first 160 participants of the ongoing ImmuneRACE study, and fewer than 1,500 subjects contributed by 6 global collaborators. Sample metadata almost always included a de-identified subject ID, COVID-19 status, age in years and sex. HLA class I and class II types, where available, came from metadata supplied by the sample provider rather than from assay-based typing. The research as a whole found: Clinical and demographic metadata were provided uncurated, with the amount varying by source and participant.

One collaborating source in Seattle enrolled patients while the patients were actively infected and followed the patients over time throughout the course of disease. Collaborating institutions collected whole blood in K2EDTA tubes following their own protocols. For TCRbeta analysis, collaborators shipped samples as frozen whole blood, isolated PBMCs, or DNA extracted from either of those sample types. The sequence is built from TRBV24-1 and TRBJ1-2, with no reliable assignment of the D segment. The sequenced sample was peripheral blood. This receptor was identified in a man younger than 35 with COVID-19, enrolled during active disease. CDR3 protein: CATSDSNSGYTF. Here is the DNA: TGTGCCACCAGTGATTCGAACAGTGGCTACACCTTC.